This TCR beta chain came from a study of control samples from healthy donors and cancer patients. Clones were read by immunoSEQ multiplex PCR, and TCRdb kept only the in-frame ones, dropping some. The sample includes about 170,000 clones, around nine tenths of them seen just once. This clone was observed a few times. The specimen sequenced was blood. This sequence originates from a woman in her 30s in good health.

The CDR3 sequence: CASSLRQGRNQPQHF. CDR3 bases: TGTGCCAGCAGCCTTAGACAGGGAAGAAATCAGCCCCAGCATTTT. V usage is TRBV7-2 and J usage is TRBJ1-5; TRBD1 matches at 7 bases. CDR1 SGHTA and CDR2 FQGNSA come from the germline V gene. The CDR3 runs to 15 residues. With V trimmed by 5 bases and J by 4 bases, 8 bases remained unmatched.